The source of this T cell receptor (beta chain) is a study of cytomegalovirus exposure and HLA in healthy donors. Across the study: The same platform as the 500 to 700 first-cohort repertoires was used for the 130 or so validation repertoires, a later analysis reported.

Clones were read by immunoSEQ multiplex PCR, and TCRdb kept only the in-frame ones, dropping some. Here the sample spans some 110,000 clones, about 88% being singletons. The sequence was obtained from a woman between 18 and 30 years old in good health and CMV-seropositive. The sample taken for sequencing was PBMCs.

The CDR3 here is CASTGPGRGTISDTQYF. DNA for the CDR3: TGTGCCAGCACCGGCCCGGGCAGGGGGACCATATCAGATACGCAGTATTTT. V and J are TRBV2 and TRBJ2-3; 7 bases match TRBD1. V was pared by 7 bases and J by 4 bases, with 17 bases of the junction left unmatched. Germline lookup yields CDR1 SNHLY and CDR2 FYNNEI. This CDR3 region has 17 residues.